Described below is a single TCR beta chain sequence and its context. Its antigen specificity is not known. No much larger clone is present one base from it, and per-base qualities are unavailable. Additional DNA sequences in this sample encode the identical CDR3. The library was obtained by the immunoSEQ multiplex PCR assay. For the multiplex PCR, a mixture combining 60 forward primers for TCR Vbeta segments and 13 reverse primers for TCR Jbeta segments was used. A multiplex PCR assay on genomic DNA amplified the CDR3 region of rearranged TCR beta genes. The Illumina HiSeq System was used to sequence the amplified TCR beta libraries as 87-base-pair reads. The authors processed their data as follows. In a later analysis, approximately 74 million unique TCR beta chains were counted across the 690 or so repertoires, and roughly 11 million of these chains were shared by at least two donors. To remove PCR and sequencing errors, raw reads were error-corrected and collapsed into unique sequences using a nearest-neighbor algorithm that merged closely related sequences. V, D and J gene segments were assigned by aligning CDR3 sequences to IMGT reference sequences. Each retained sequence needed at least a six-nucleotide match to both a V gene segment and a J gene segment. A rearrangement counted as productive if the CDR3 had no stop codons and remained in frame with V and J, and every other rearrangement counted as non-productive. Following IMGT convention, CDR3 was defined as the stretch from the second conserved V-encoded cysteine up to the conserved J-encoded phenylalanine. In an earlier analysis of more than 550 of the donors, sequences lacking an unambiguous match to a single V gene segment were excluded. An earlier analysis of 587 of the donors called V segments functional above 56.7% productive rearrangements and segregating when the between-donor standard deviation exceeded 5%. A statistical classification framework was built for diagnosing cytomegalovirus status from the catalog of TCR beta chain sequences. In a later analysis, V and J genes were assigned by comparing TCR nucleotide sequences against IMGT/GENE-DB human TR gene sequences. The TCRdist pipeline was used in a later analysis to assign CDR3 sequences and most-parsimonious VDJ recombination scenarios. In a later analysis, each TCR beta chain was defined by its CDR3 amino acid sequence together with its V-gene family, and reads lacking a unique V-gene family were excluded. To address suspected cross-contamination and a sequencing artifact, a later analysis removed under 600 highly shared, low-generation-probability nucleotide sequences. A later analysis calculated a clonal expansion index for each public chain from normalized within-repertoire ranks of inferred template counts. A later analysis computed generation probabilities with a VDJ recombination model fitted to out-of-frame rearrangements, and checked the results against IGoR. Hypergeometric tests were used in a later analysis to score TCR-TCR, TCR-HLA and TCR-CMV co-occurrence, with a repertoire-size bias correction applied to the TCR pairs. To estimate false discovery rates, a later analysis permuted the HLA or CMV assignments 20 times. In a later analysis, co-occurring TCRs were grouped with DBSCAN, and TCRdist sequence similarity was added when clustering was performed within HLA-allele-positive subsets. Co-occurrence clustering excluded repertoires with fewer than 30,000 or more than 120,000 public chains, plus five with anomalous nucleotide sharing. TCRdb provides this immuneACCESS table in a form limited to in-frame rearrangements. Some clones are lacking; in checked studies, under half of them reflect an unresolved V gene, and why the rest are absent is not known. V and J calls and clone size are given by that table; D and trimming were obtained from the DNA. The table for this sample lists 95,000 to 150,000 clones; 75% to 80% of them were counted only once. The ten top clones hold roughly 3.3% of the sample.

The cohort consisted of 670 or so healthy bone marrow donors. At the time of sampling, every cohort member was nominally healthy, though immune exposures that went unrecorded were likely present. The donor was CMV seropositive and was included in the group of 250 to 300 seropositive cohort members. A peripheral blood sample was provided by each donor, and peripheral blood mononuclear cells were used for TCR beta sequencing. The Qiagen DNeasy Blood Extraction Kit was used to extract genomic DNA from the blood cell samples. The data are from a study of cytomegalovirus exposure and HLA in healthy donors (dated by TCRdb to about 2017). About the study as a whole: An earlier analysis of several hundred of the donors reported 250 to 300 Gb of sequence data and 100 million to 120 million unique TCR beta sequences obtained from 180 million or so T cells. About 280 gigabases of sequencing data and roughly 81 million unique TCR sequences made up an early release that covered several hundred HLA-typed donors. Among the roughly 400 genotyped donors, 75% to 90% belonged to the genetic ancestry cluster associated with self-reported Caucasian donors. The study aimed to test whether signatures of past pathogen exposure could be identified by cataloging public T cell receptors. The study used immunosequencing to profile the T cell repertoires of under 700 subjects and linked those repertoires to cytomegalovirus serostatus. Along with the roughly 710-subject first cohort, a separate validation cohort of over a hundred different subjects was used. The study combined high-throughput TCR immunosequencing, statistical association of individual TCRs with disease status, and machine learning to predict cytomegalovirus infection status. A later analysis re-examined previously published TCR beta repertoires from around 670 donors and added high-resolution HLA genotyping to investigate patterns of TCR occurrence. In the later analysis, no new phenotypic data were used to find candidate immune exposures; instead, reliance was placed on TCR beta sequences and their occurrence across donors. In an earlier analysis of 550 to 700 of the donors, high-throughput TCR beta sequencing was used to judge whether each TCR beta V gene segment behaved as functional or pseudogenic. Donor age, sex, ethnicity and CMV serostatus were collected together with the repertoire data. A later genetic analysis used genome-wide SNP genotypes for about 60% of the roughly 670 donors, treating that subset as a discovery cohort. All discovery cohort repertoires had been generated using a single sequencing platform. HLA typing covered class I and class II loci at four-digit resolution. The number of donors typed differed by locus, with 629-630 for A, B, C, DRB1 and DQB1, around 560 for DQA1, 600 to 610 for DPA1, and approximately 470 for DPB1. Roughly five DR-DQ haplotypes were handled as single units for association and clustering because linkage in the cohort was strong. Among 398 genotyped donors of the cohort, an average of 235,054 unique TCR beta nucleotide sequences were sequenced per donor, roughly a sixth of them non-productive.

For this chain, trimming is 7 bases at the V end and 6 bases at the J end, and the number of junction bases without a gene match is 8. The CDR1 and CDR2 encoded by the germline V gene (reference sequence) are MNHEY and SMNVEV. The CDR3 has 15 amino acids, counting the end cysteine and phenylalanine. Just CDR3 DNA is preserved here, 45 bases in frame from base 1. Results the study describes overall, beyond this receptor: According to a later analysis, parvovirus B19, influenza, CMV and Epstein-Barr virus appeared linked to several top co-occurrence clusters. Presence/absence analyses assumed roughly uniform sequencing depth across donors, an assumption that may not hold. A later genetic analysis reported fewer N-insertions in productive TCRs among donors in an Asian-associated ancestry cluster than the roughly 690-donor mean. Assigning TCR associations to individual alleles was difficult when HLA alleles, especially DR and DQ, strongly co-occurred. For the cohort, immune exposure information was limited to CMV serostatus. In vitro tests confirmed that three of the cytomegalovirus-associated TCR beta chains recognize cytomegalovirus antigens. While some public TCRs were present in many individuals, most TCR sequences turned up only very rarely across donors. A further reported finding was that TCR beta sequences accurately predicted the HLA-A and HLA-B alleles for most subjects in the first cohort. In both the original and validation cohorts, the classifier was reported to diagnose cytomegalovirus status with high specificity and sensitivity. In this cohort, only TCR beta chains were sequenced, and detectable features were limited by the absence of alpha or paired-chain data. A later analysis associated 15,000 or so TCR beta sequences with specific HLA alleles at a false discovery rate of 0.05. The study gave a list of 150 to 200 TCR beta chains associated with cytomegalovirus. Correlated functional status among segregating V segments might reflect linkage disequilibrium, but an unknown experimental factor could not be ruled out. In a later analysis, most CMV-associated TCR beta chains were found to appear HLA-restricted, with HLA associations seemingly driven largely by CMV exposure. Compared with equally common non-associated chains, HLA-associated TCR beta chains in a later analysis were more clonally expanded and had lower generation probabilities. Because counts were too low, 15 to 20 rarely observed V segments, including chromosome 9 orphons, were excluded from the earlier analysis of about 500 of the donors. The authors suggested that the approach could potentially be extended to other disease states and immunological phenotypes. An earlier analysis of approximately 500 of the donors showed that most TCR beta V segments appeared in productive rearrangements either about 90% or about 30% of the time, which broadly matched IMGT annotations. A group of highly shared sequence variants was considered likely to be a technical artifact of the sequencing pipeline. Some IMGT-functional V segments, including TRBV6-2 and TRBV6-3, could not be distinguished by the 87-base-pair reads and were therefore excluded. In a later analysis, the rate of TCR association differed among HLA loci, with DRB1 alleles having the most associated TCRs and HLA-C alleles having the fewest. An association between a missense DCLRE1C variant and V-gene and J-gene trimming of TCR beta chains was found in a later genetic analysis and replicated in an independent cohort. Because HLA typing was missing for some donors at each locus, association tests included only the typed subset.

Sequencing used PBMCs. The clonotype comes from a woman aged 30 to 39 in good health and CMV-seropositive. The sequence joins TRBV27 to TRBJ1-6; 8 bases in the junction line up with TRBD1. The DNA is TGTGCCAGCAAAAAAGTGGACAGGGCTAATTCACCCCTCCACTTT. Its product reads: CASKKVDRANSPLHF.